This note documents a single T cell receptor beta chain sequence. Its antigen is unknown. This sample stems from a study of T cell responses to AZD1222 COVID-19 vaccine. Whole-study findings and limits: The study found vaccine-associated CD4 TCRs spanning spike, dominant at 160-218 and 743-854. Sampling that yielded the repertoires occurred only after the peak T cell response.

CDR1 is MNHEY, CDR2 SMNVEV, per germline (reference sequence). V was clipped by 7 bases and J by 7 bases, with 10 bases between them. CDR3 length equals 11 residues. Libraries were prepared by immunoSEQ multiplex PCR; TCRdb keeps only in-frame clonotypes and omits some of them. The sample lists approximately 190,000 clones, more than 75% occurring once. The chain combines TRBV27 with TRBJ1-2, with D tentatively TRBD1 (5 bases). The input for sequencing was peripheral blood, taken on day 0 of AZD1222 vaccination. This receptor was identified in an adult in good health. CDR3 protein: CASIGDSGYTF. The DNA of the CDR3 is TGTGCCAGCATCGGAGACAGTGGCTACACCTTC.